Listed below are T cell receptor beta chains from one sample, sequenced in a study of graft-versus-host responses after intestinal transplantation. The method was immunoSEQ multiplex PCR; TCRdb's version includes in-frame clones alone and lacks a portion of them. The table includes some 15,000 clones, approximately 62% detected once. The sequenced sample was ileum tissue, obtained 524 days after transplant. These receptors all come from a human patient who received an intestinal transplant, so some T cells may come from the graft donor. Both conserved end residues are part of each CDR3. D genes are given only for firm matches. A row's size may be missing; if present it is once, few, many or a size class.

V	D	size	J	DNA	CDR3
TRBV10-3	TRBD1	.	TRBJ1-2	TGTGCCATCAGAACAGGGGTCGGCTATGGCTACACCTTC	CAIRTGVGYGYTF
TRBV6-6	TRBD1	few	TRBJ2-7	TGTGCCAGCAGTCCCAGGGGGCGAAACGAGCAGTACTTC	CASSPRGRNEQYF
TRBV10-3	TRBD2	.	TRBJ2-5	TGTGCCACCAGGACTAGCGGGGGAGAGACCCAGTACTTC	CATRTSGGETQYF
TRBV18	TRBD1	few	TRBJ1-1	TGTGCCAGCTCACCCGACAGGGCTACTGAAGCTTTCTTT	CASSPDRATEAFF
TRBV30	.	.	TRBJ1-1	TGTGCCTGGGTACAGGGACATTTGAACACTGAAGCTTTCTTT	CAWVQGHLNTEAFF
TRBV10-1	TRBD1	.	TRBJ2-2	TGCGCCAGCAGCGCTCTGACAGGGGGCACCGGGGAGCTGTTTTTT	CASSALTGGTGELFF
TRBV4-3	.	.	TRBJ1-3	TGCGCCAGCAGCCCTATCCAGCGCCTGGTTAGGGGAAACACCATATATTTT	CASSPIQRLVRGNTIYF
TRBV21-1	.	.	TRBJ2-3	TGTGCCAGCAGCAAATCCGCGACTAGCGAGAAGACAGATACGCAGTATTTT	CASSKSATSEKTDTQYF
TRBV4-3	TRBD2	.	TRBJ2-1	TGCGCCAGCAGCCAAGGTTTGGGACTAGCTCGGGGGGATGAGCAGTTCTTC	CASSQGLGLARGDEQFF
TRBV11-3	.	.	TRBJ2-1	TGTGCCAGCAGCCCCCCGACAGAATACAATGAGCAGTTCTTC	CASSPPTEYNEQFF
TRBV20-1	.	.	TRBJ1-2	TGCAGTGCTAGGTCACAGGGATGGGACGCCTTC	CSARSQGWDAF
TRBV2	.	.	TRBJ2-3	TGTGCCAGCAGCCTGGGACTGATGGATACGCAGTATTTT	CASSLGLMDTQYF
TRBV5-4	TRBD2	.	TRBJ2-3	TGTGCCAGCAGCTTGATACCGGGGGGAGGACCCACAGATACGCAGTATTTT	CASSLIPGGGPTDTQYF
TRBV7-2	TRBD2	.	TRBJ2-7	TGTGCCAGCAGGGGAGGGTCAGGGTTTACCTACGAGCAGTACTTC	CASRGGSGFTYEQYF
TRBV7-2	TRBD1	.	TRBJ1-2	TGTGCCAGCAGAAACAGAGGGGACAGTAGCTTGTATGGCTACACCTTC	CASRNRGDSSLYGYTF
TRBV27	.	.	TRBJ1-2	TGTGCCAGCAGTCTCGGTGGGGGCGCAAGCTATGGCTACACCTTC	CASSLGGGASYGYTF
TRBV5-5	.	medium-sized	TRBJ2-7	TGTGCCAGCAGCTTAAGGGGCGCGGATTACGAGCAGTACTTC	CASSLRGADYEQYF
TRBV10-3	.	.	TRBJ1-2	TGTGCCATCAGTGACTCAGCGGGTTCAAGCTATGGCTACACCTTC	CAISDSAGSSYGYTF
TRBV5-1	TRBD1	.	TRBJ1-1	TGCGCCAGCAGTTCCGCCGGGACAGAGAACACTGAAGCTTTCTTT	CASSSAGTENTEAFF
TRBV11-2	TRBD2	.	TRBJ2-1	TGTGCCAGCAGCTACTCTAGCGGGGAATACAATGAGCAGTTCTTC	CASSYSSGEYNEQFF
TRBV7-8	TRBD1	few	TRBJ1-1	TGTGCCAGCAGCTTGGACCCGGGACAGTCCTACACTGAAGCTTTCTTT	CASSLDPGQSYTEAFF
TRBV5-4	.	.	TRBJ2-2	TGTGCCAGCAGCTTGGGGGGGGGCTCCGGGGAGCTGTTTTTT	CASSLGGGSGELFF
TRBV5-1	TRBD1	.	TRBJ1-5	TGCGCCAGCAGCGCTGGGGCAGGGGGGCAGCCCCAGCATTTT	CASSAGAGGQPQHF
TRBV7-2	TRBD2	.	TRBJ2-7	TGTGCCAGCAGCTTACGGCTAGCGGGGTACGAGCAGTACTTC	CASSLRLAGYEQYF
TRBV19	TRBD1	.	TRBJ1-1	TGTGCCAGTAGCGGGACAGGCATGAACACTGAAGCTTTCTTT	CASSGTGMNTEAFF
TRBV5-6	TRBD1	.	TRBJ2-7	TGTGCCAGCAGCTGGGGACAGGGGGCTTACGAGCAGTACTTC	CASSWGQGAYEQYF
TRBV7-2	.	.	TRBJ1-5	TGTGCCAGCAGCTTAGGCAGGTCTAATGCTCAGCCCCAGCATTTT	CASSLGRSNAQPQHF
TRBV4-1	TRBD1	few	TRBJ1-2	TGCGCCAGCAGCCAAGAACCCGGGACAGGGGGCGGTAAAGGCTACACCTTC	CASSQEPGTGGGKGYTF
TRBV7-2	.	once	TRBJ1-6	TGTGCCAGCAGCTTAGCGCTCGGGTTGCGTTCACCCCTCCACTTT	CASSLALGLRSPLHF
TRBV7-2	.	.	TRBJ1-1	TGTGCCAGCAGCTTAGCGACCGGGATGAACACTGAAGCTTTCTTT	CASSLATGMNTEAFF
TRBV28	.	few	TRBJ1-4	TGTGCCAGCAGGGGACTGGGAATAGGCGAAAAACTGTTTTTT	CASRGLGIGEKLFF
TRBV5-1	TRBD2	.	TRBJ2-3	TGCGCCAGCAGCTTGGGGTCGGGGGGGCCATCGCAGTATTTT	CASSLGSGGPSQYF
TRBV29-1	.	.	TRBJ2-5	TGCAGCGTTGAGGGCAGCCAAGAGACCCAGTACTTC	CSVEGSQETQYF
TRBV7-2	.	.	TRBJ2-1	TGTGCCAGCAGCCTAGACGGGGATGGCTGGAATGAGCAGTTCTTC	CASSLDGDGWNEQFF
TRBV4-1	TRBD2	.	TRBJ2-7	TGCGCCAGCAGCTTCCGACTAGCGGGCCGATACGAGCAGTACTTC	CASSFRLAGRYEQYF
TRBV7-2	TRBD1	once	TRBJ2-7	TGTGCCAGCAGCTACCGACAGGGGGGGGAGCAGTACTTC	CASSYRQGGEQYF
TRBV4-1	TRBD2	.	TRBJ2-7	TGCGCCAGCAGCCAAGATGAAGTCGCGACTAGCGGTTACGAGCAGTACTTC	CASSQDEVATSGYEQYF
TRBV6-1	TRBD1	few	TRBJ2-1	TGTGCCAGTCGGGACAGGGGGTATAACAATGAGCAGTTCTTC	CASRDRGYNNEQFF
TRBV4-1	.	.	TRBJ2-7	TGCGCCAGCAGCCGCGAGACCGCCCCTCGGGTGGAGCAGTACTTC	CASSRETAPRVEQYF
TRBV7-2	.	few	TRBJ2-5	TGTGCCAGCAGCTTAAGCAGGGAAGCTGGGACCCAGTACTTC	CASSLSREAGTQYF
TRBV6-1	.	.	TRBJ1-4	TGTGCCAGCAGTGAAGCGGCGACAGTTAATGAAAAACTGTTTTTT	CASSEAATVNEKLFF